The 15 T cell receptor beta chains presented below share a single source sample, sequenced in a study of shared clonotypes between healthy human individuals. Method: immunoSEQ multiplex PCR; TCRdb's copy keeps in-frame clones and lacks some. The sample includes about 520,000 clones, around 80% seen only once; the top ten take around 13%. Material for sequencing was PBMCs. The receptor set was obtained from a woman aged 40 to 50 in good health. Some clones in this sample may be carry-over from other donors' samples.

The V and J genes are TRBV19 and TRBJ2-2; 7 nucleotides match TRBD1. Germline V gene data show CDR1 as LNHDA and CDR2 as SQIVND (reference sequence). The CDR3 contains 15 residues. V shed 4 bases and J 6 bases; nucleotides not matched to a gene: 8. CDR3 in amino acids: CASSTGTGVAGELFF. Here the CDR3 DNA reads TGTGCCAGTAGTACGGGCACAGGGGTGGCCGGGGAGCTGTTTTTT.

The chain uses TRBV30 and TRBJ2-1; weak D call: TRBD2 (7 bases). V was cut by 7 bases and J by 4 bases, with 17 bases left in between. The CDR3 is 14 amino acids. The germline CDR1 and CDR2 sequences are GTSNPN and SVGIG (reference sequence). The CDR3 is CASNEGGGYNEQFF. CDR3 nucleotides: TGTGCCTCCAATGAGGGGGGAGGGTACAATGAGCAGTTCTTC.

The V and J genes are TRBV7-2 and TRBJ2-5, with D tentatively TRBD2 (5 bases). CDR3 length: 15 amino acids. The V gene's germline CDR1 is SGHTA and CDR2 FQGNSA. Trimming took 4 bases from V and 5 from J, leaving 17 bases between them. The CDR3 is CASSSTSGLGETQYF. For the CDR3, the DNA is TGTGCCAGCAGCTCAACGAGCGGACTCGGGGAGACCCAGTACTTC.

The chain recombines TRBV5-4 with TRBJ1-6; 11 bases match TRBD1. Germline-derived CDR1 and CDR2 are SGHNT and YYREEE (reference sequence). V was clipped by 0 bases and J by 10 bases; unmatched bases: 9. This CDR3 contains 17 residues. CDR3 residues: CASSLGGQGVGRSPLHF. CDR3 DNA sequence: TGTGCCAGCAGCTTGGGGGGACAGGGGGTAGGAAGATCACCCCTCCACTTT.

The V call is TRBV5-4, the J call TRBJ2-2; 11 bases are shared with TRBD2. The CDR3 contains 20 residues. The V gene's germline CDR1 is SGHNT and CDR2 YYREEE (reference sequence). V dropped 1 base and J dropped 4; count of bases not matched to a gene: 15. CDR3 in DNA: TGTGCCAGCAGCTTGATCGGTCTAGCGGGAGGAGGCAGAAGCACCGGGGAGCTGTTTTTT. Translating it yields CASSLIGLAGGGRSTGELFF.

In DNA, the CDR3 is TGTGCCAGCAAGCGACAGGGGGCTTTGGACGAGCAGTACTTC. Protein product: CASKRQGALDEQYF. The V call is TRBV5-4, the J call TRBJ2-7; 10 positions agree with TRBD1. Germline loops: CDR1 SGHNT, CDR2 YYREEE (reference sequence). This CDR3 contains 14 residues. With 6 bases clipped from V and 5 bases from J, the junction kept 8 bases outside the gene matches.

The chain couples TRBV5-4 to TRBJ2-2, with a weak D call TRBD1 (6 bases). This CDR3 has 15 amino acids. The germline V and J ends were trimmed by 5 bases and 4 bases, with 15 bases remaining between them. The V gene's germline CDR1 is SGHNT and CDR2 YYREEE (reference sequence). The CDR3 is CASRAGVGGTGELFF. In nucleotides, the CDR3 is TGTGCCAGCAGAGCAGGGGTTGGTGGCACCGGGGAGCTGTTTTTT. The full variable domain, its missing parts supplied by reference TRBV5-4 and TRBJ2-2, is ETGVTQSPTHLIKTRGQQVTLRCSSQSGHNTVSWYQQALGQGPQFIFQYYREEENGRGNFPPRFSGLQFPNYSSELNVNALELDDSALYLCASRAGVGGTGELFFGEGSRLTVL.

The chain carries TRBV18 and TRBJ1-2; no reliable D call. Trimming removed 3 bases from V and 4 bases from J, with 9 bases in between. The CDR3 consists of 13 residues. Germline V lookup: CDR1 KGHSH, CDR2 LQKENI. The CDR3, as DNA: TGTGCCAGCTCACCCGACGGGCGCTATGGCTACACCTTC. Residues: CASSPDGRYGYTF.

This chain uses TRBV5-1 with TRBJ2-5; the D gene is possibly TRBD1 (6 bases). The CDR3 sequence is 15 residues long. Trimming left V 1 base short and J 0 bases short, with 10 bases between. CDR1 and CDR2 from the germline V gene are SGHRS and YFSETQ. The CDR3 region is CASSLRQGNQETQYF. DNA of the CDR3: TGCGCCAGCAGCTTGCGGCAGGGGAACCAAGAGACCCAGTACTTC.

V usage is TRBV29-1 and J usage is TRBJ2-1, with a possible D match to TRBD1 (6 bases). CDR3 length: 12 amino acids. V lost 7 bases to trimming and J lost 10 bases, with 17 bases between them. Looked up from germline, CDR1 is SQVTM and CDR2 is ANQGSEA. The CDR3, as DNA: TGCAGCGGGACAGCCCAACTAGAAGAGCAGTTCTTC. Translation: CSGTAQLEEQFF.

The chain employs TRBV5-1 and TRBJ2-1; D uncertain. Germline V CDR1 and CDR2: SGHRS, YFSETQ. The CDR3 has 14 amino acids. Deletions cut 1 base from V and 5 bases from J, with 10 bases between. The CDR3 region has the DNA TGCGCCAGCAGCTTGTCAGCGCAAAACAATGAGCAGTTCTTC. As protein: CASSLSAQNNEQFF.

V gene TRBV9 combines with J gene TRBJ2-1; no clear D gene. Per germline, CDR1 SGDLS and CDR2 YYNGEE. V shed 2 bases and J shed 1 base, with 10 bases lying between them. This CDR3 is built from 15 residues. CDR3 coding DNA: TGTGCCAGCAGCGTGGCCCCCACGTCCTACAATGAGCAGTTCTTC. It is translated as CASSVAPTSYNEQFF.

The J gene is TRBJ2-1, the V gene TRBV13; D not resolved. Per germline, CDR1 PRHDT and CDR2 FYEKMQ (reference sequence). With 5 bases removed from V and 5 bases from J, the gap between germline ends came to 10 bases. This CDR3 has 13 amino acids. The CDR3 loop is CASSHRTDNEQFF. The CDR3, as DNA: TGTGCCAGCAGCCACCGGACGGACAATGAGCAGTTCTTC.

The gene calls are TRBV7-2 and TRBJ2-2, with D possibly TRBD2 on 6 matching bases. Germline CDR1 SGHTA, CDR2 FQGNSA. V was shortened by 5 bases and J by 6 bases, with 19 bases between the two germline ends. The CDR3 totals 16 residues. CDR3 sequence (DNA): TGTGCCAGCAGCCCCCGGTGGGACTCATGGTCCGGGGAGCTGTTTTTT. Residues: CASSPRWDSWSGELFF.

J is TRBJ2-7 and V is TRBV7-6; 9 bases are shared with TRBD1. The CDR3 extends over 16 amino acids. Germline V gives CDR1 SGHVS, CDR2 FNYEAQ. V dropped 2 bases and J dropped 5; count of bases not matched to a gene: 10. This CDR3 is CASSLRVGQGSNEQYF. The CDR3 nucleotides read TGTGCCAGCAGCTTACGCGTGGGACAGGGTTCCAACGAGCAGTACTTC.